This T cell receptor beta chain was documented in a study of shared clonotypes between healthy human individuals. The CDR3 contains 16 residues. Losses at the gene ends were 4 bases for V and 4 bases for J; bases not matched to a gene: 6. CDR1 is SGHNT and CDR2 is YYREEE in the germline V gene (reference sequence). It was 150 to 200 ng DNA, approximately 28,000 T cell genomes, that sorted-subset replicate PCRs used. The table came from immunoSEQ multiplex PCR; TCRdb's copy has only in-frame clones and leaves some out. This sample has roughly 1,500,000 clones, with 98% to 99% found just once. This clone was observed once.

Sequences were obtained from naive CD4+ T cells sorted from blood. As to subset: CD45RA+ positively selected. This receptor was taken from a man aged 25-40 years in good health. This sequence joins TRBV5-4 and TRBJ2-7, with TRBD2 matching 15 bases. The CDR3 reads CASSARTSGRAYEQYF. CDR3 in DNA: TGTGCCAGCAGCGCCCGGACTAGCGGGAGGGCTTACGAGCAGTACTTC. The full variable domain, with the rest looked up from reference TRBV5-4 and TRBJ2-7, is ETGVTQSPTHLIKTRGQQVTLRCSSQSGHNTVSWYQQALGQGPQFIFQYYREEENGRGNFPPRFSGLQFPNYSSELNVNALELDDSALYLCASSARTSGRAYEQYFGPGTRLTVT.